This TCR beta chain was recorded in a study of blood T cell repertoires in COVID-19. V dropped 9 bases and J dropped 2; count of bases not matched to a gene: 6. This CDR3 has 14 residues. CDR1 LNHDA and CDR2 SQIVND come from the germline V gene (reference sequence). Within 2 weeks of study entry, exposed participants had contacted a PCR-confirmed or clinician-diagnosed COVID-19 case. Sequenced by immunoSEQ multiplex PCR; TCRdb stores in-frame clones only, minus some. The data contain a few hundred thousand clones, approximately 91% of them singletons. The TCR sequence derives from a woman in her thirties or forties who had been exposed to COVID-19. V usage is TRBV19 and J usage is TRBJ1-2, with 10 bases fitting TRBD1. The source material was PBMCs or T cells enriched from blood (not recorded which). The CDR3 protein is CASRLTGGNYGYTF. In nucleotides, the CDR3 is TGTGCCAGCCGACTGACAGGGGGCAACTATGGCTACACCTTC.